The 4 T cell receptor beta chains reported below all come from one sample, sequenced in a study of blood T cells in healthy people across ages. Primed by a sample-barcoded 5' primer and a J-beta primer mix, a second PCR proceeded for about 6 to 11 cycles. TCRdb processed the 5' RACE reads anew with MiXCR; each CDR3 protein has one entry. The sample carries 500,000 to 650,000 distinct CDR3 sequences, 25% to 35% recorded once. The same sample was also studied in work on T cells of mothers and their children.

The sequencing input was blood. These TCRs come from a boy between 2 and 10 years old in good health.

Note on this clonotype: A much larger clone lies a single base off, so this may be a read error. The rearrangement joins TRBV12-3 or TRBV12-4 to TRBJ2-7, with TRBD2 identical over 7 bases. The CDR3 extends over 14 amino acids. CDR3 sequence reads: CASSDDGGYYEQCF. In DNA form, the CDR3 reads TGTGCCAGCAGCGACGACGGGGGGTACTACGAGCAGTGCTTC.

In this sample, this clonotype turned up many times. CDR3 coding DNA: TGTGCCATCAGTGGAGCTGCTATAGGTTCCCCCGACGAGCAGTACTTC. The encoded protein is CAISGAAIGSPDEQYF. The chain employs TRBV10-3 and TRBJ2-7, with D hard to call. Germline CDR1 is ENHRY and CDR2 is SYGVKD. CDR3 length: 16 amino acids. V was trimmed by 4 bases and J by 5 bases, leaving 21 bases between them.

The chain combines TRBV20-1 with TRBJ1-6; 8 bases match TRBD1. The germline V gene has CDR1 DFQATT and CDR2 SNEGSKA (reference sequence). V was clipped by 1 base and J by 10 bases; unmatched bases: 12. The CDR3 consists of 16 residues. In DNA form, the CDR3 reads TGCAGTGCTAGAGGGTCCGCGACAGGGGAGAGGTCACCCCTCCACTTT. Translation gives CSARGSATGERSPLHF.

The chain combines TRBV18 with TRBJ2-3; TRBD2 matches 12 bases. With V trimmed by 5 bases and J by 4 bases, 7 bases remained unmatched. Germline CDR1 KGHSH, CDR2 LQKENI. CDR3 length equals 16 residues. The CDR3 loop is CASSSDRLAGADTQYF. The CDR3 coding sequence is TGTGCCAGCTCATCAGACCGACTAGCGGGAGCAGATACGCAGTATTTT.